These 17 T cell receptor beta chains were sequenced from one sample in a study of cytomegalovirus exposure and HLA in healthy donors. Primers included in the PCR were 60 Vbeta and 13 Jbeta primers. The assay was immunoSEQ multiplex PCR, and TCRdb's table has in-frame clones only and misses some. This sample carries 99,000 or so clones, about four fifths of them seen once, and the ten largest clones take approximately 2%. The sample was PBMCs. These receptors originate from a man aged 25 to 40 in good health and CMV-seronegative.

This clone was detected once. The rearrangement uses TRBV7-6 and TRBJ2-7, with 7 bases matching TRBD1. Losses at the gene ends were 5 bases for V and 0 bases for J; bases not matched to a gene: 7. The CDR3 runs 15 residues. Germline V gene data show CDR1 as SGHVS and CDR2 as FNYEAQ. CDR3 bases: TGTGCCAGCAGCGAAGGGACAGTGACCTCCTACGAGCAGTACTTC. Translation gives CASSEGTVTSYEQYF.

The chain has TRBV7-2 and TRBJ1-1; D remains ambiguous. Germline-derived CDR1 and CDR2 are SGHTA and FQGNSA. The CDR3 runs 15 residues. V was cut by 5 bases and J by 3 bases, with 16 bases left in between. DNA for the CDR3: TGTGCCAGCAGCGGGTCTCGGAGGCAGGACACTGAAGCTTTCTTT. It translates to CASSGSRRQDTEAFF.

The V gene is TRBV5-1, the J gene TRBJ2-2; 11 nucleotides agree with TRBD2. Germline-derived CDR1 and CDR2 are SGHRS and YFSETQ. The CDR3 consists of 15 residues. Trimming at V came to 2 bases and at J to 4 bases, leaving 1 base not matched to a gene. DNA for the CDR3: TGCGCCAGCAGCTTCACTAGCGGGAGCACCGGGGAGCTGTTTTTT. Protein: CASSFTSGSTGELFF.

The chain carries TRBV5-6 and TRBJ2-1, with 7 bases lining up with TRBD2. Per the germline V gene, CDR1 is SGHDT and CDR2 is YYEEEE. After removal of 5 bases from V and 0 bases from J, the junction contained 2 bases not matched to a gene. CDR3 length equals 14 residues. This chain's CDR3 is CASRASGSYNEQFF. The CDR3 DNA follows: TGTGCCAGCAGGGCTAGCGGCTCCTACAATGAGCAGTTCTTC.

This clone was counted between two and nine times. The chain is built from TRBV5-1 and TRBJ1-1; a weak D match, TRBD1 (6 bases). The ends were cut back, 4 bases at V and 2 bases at J, with 15 bases in the middle. This CDR3 region has 15 residues. Germline V CDR1 and CDR2: SGHRS, YFSETQ. This chain's CDR3 is CASSVLDRVNTEAFF. The CDR3, as DNA: TGCGCCAGCAGCGTACTGGACAGAGTAAACACTGAAGCTTTCTTT.

V and J are TRBV30 and TRBJ1-4; D is unresolved. Per the germline V gene, CDR1 is GTSNPN and CDR2 is SVGIG (reference sequence). This CDR3 spans 13 amino acids. V lost 3 bases and J lost 6, with 11 bases in between. The CDR3 bases are TGTGCCTGGAGCGGGGTGAGGCATGAAAAACTGTTTTTT. Amino acids: CAWSGVRHEKLFF.

The DNA of the CDR3 is TGTGCCAGCAGCGGGCAGGGGGCGAGAGGAAACACCATATATTTT. The encoded protein is CASSGQGARGNTIYF. V usage is TRBV9 and J usage is TRBJ1-3, with 8 bases matching TRBD1. The germline CDR1 and CDR2 sequences are SGDLS and YYNGEE. The CDR3 is made up of 15 amino acids. V shed 3 bases and J 4 bases; nucleotides not matched to a gene: 6.

This rearrangement joins TRBV30 to TRBJ2-5; no definite D call. With 1 base removed from V and 2 bases from J, the gap between germline ends came to 11 bases. Germline V gives CDR1 GTSNPN, CDR2 SVGIG (reference sequence). The CDR3 spans 14 residues. In DNA, the CDR3 is TGTGCCTGGAGTGGGTATACTAAACAAGAGACCCAGTACTTC. Translation gives CAWSGYTKQETQYF.

Points on this clone: The sample contains more than one DNA sequence encoding this CDR3. The chain employs TRBV7-8 and TRBJ1-1; no firm D call. This CDR3 is 13 amino acids long. V lost 5 bases and J 1 base, leaving 8 bases between the germline ends. CDR1 SGHVS and CDR2 FQNEAQ come from the germline V gene. CDR3 region: CASSLGRNTEAFF. CDR3 nucleotides: TGTGCCAGCAGCCTGGGCCGGAACACTGAAGCTTTCTTT.

The chain has TRBV29-1 and TRBJ2-7; 11 bases are a match to TRBD1. This CDR3 has 13 amino acids. The V segment lost 7 bases and the J segment 4 bases; nucleotides outside the gene matches: 6. Germline-derived CDR1 and CDR2 are SQVTM and ANQGSEA. CDR3 in amino acids: CSAKDRGQYEQYF. The CDR3 DNA reads TGCAGCGCTAAGGACAGGGGGCAGTACGAGCAGTACTTC.

Worth noting for this clone: In the same sample, other DNA sequences code for this CDR3. J is TRBJ2-7 and V is TRBV15, with D possibly matching TRBD2 (5 bases). The CDR3 extends over 13 amino acids. Germline assignment: CDR1 LNHNV and CDR2 YYDKDF (reference sequence). The germline V and J ends were trimmed by 0 bases and 3 bases, with 6 bases remaining between them. The CDR3 coding sequence is TGTGCCACCAGCAGAGATCGGGGCTACGAGCAGTACTTC. It codes for CATSRDRGYEQYF.

The chain couples TRBV18 to TRBJ1-1; 7 bases line up with TRBD1. Losses at the gene ends were 3 bases for V and 3 bases for J; bases not matched to a gene: 4. The V gene's germline CDR1 is KGHSH and CDR2 LQKENI. The CDR3 runs 14 residues. The CDR3 reads CASSPSTGHTEAFF. In DNA form, the CDR3 reads TGTGCCAGCTCACCCTCGACAGGGCACACTGAAGCTTTCTTT.

V usage is TRBV9 and J usage is TRBJ2-4; possible D gene TRBD1, 6 bases. The CDR3 extends over 16 amino acids. Trimming cost V 0 bases and J 8 bases, with 18 bases left between them. In germline, CDR1 is SGDLS, CDR2 YYNGEE. The CDR3, as DNA: TGTGCCAGCAGCGTAGTTATTCCGGTCTGGGGGCACATTCAGTACTTC. Translating gives CASSVVIPVWGHIQYF.

The V gene is TRBV6-1, the J gene TRBJ2-7; D may be TRBD1 (5 bases). Germline lookup yields CDR1 MNHNS and CDR2 SASEGT. The ends were cut back, 2 bases at V and 5 bases at J, with 22 bases in the middle. This CDR3 spans 17 amino acids. The CDR3 nucleotides are TGTGCCAGCAGTGAAACCCCGATGGGTAGGGGCGGCGACGAGCAGTACTTC. It translates to CASSETPMGRGGDEQYF.

The chain is built from TRBV30 and TRBJ2-7; the match to TRBD1 covers 8 bases. Germline lookup yields CDR1 GTSNPN and CDR2 SVGIG (reference sequence). The V gene end was trimmed by 4 bases and the J gene end by 5 bases; junction bases not matched to a gene: 4. The CDR3 contains 12 residues. The CDR3 sequence: CAWTMDRDEQYF. DNA of the CDR3: TGTGCCTGGACCATGGACAGGGACGAGCAGTACTTC. Drawing the rest from reference TRBV30 and TRBJ2-7, the complete variable domain is SQTIHQWPATLVQPVGSPLSLECTVEGTSNPNLYWYRQAAGRGLQLLFYSVGIGQISSEVPQNLSASRPQDRQFILSSKKLLLSDSGFYLCAWTMDRDEQYFGPGTRLTVT.

The rearrangement joins TRBV5-4 to TRBJ2-7, with D hard to call. V was clipped by 0 bases and J by 6 bases, with 13 bases between them. The CDR3 extends over 14 amino acids. Per the germline V gene, CDR1 is SGHNT and CDR2 is YYREEE (reference sequence). CDR3 in DNA: TGTGCCAGCAGCTTGGGATCCGGGTCCGGCGAGCAGTACTTC. Amino acids: CASSLGSGSGEQYF. Using reference TRBV5-4 and TRBJ2-7 for the parts outside the CDR3, the full variable domain is ETGVTQSPTHLIKTRGQQVTLRCSSQSGHNTVSWYQQALGQGPQFIFQYYREEENGRGNFPPRFSGLQFPNYSSELNVNALELDDSALYLCASSLGSGSGEQYFGPGTRLTVT.

The rearrangement joins TRBV7-9 to TRBJ2-1, with D uncertain. CDR3 length: 13 residues. V was shortened by 3 bases and J by 8 bases, with 11 bases between the two germline ends. The germline V gene has CDR1 SEHNR and CDR2 FQNEAQ (reference sequence). CDR3 sequence reads: CASSFRRGDEQFF. CDR3 DNA sequence: TGTGCCAGCAGCTTTCGACGAGGCGATGAGCAGTTCTTC.